This T cell receptor beta chain was sequenced during a study of blood T cell repertoires in COVID-19. Study summary: Acute and convalescent COVID-19 specimens originated in the United States, Italy and Spain. Sources were T cells, B-cell-depleted T cells, or PBMCs; the material itself was cDNA or gDNA.

Germline V lookup: CDR1 MDHEN, CDR2 SYDVKM. This CDR3 spans 11 amino acids. Trimming removed 8 bases at V and 0 bases at J, with 4 bases between. Original analysis: Using reference gene primer amplification, nucleated cell counts were estimated. The protocol was immunoSEQ multiplex PCR, while the TCRdb copy is restricted to in-frame clones and leaves out a portion. V and J calls and clone size are those listed in that table; D and trimming were worked out from the DNA. The sample holds 150,000 or so clones, about 90% seen once. V is TRBV28 and J is TRBJ1-2; no reliable D call. Specimen: peripheral blood. The sequence came from a man aged 80 or over with acute or convalescent COVID-19. Here the CDR3 reads CASAANYGYTF. The DNA of the CDR3 is TGTGCCAGCGCGGCTAACTATGGCTACACCTTC.